These 16 T cell receptor beta chains came from one sample sequenced in a study of T cells expressing NK-cell markers. TCRdb re-called the 5' RACE reads; every CDR3 protein appears as one record, without DNA. This sample contains 550,000 or so distinct CDR3 sequences. Sequenced material: blood T cells: a sorted CD56 or NKG2C T cell subset, CD4+ or CD8+ T cells, or bulk PBMC T cells (not recorded which). These receptors all stem from a man between 18 and 35 years old in good health.

The chain has TRBV29-1 and TRBJ2-5; TCRdb names TRBD1, which stays unverified in the absence of DNA. CDR3 length equals 13 residues. Per the germline V gene, CDR1 is SQVTM and CDR2 is ANQGSEA. CDR3 sequence reads: CSVGTGFKETQYF.

The rearrangement joins TRBV12-3 or TRBV12-4 to TRBJ2-1; TCRdb picks TRBD2, but there is no DNA to check that call. The length of the CDR3 is 18 residues. CDR3 residues: CASSLARRLAGAGNEQFF.

The V gene is TRBV5-1, the J gene TRBJ2-5; the D call from TCRdb, TRBD1, cannot be confirmed without DNA. Germline CDR1 is SGHRS and CDR2 is YFSETQ. This CDR3 is 12 amino acids long. The CDR3 reads CASNAGKETQYF.

This chain connects TRBV20-1 to TRBJ2-7; the TRBD2 assignment by TCRdb is unverifiable without DNA. The CDR3 contains 11 residues. Germline V gene lookup returns CDR1 DFQATT and CDR2 SNEGSKA (reference sequence). This CDR3 is CSARGRGEQYF.

The V call is TRBV9, the J call TRBJ2-3; TCRdb gives TRBD2 as the D gene, but with no DNA this cannot be confirmed. The germline V gene encodes CDR1 SGDLS and CDR2 YYNGEE. CDR3 length: 17 amino acids. The CDR3 sequence: CASSTGLAGGSTDTQYF.

The chain joins TRBV3-1 to TRBJ2-3. The CDR3 loop spans 13 amino acids. Looked up from germline, CDR1 is LGHDT and CDR2 is YNNKEL (reference sequence). The CDR3 protein is CASSQDYVDTQYF.

The J gene is TRBJ2-2, the V gene TRBV29-1; as DNA is missing, the TRBD2 call by TCRdb cannot be tested. The CDR3 loop spans 15 amino acids. The V gene's germline CDR1 is SQVTM and CDR2 ANQGSEA. The CDR3 loop is CSVEGLAGGTGELFF.

This CDR3 reads CASSYRREVELFF. The V gene is TRBV6-6, the J gene TRBJ1-4. This CDR3 is built from 13 residues. CDR1 MNHNY and CDR2 SVGAGI come from the germline V gene (reference sequence).

The chain is built from TRBV7-2 and TRBJ2-3; TCRdb picks TRBD2, but there is no DNA to check that call. The CDR3 has 18 residues. Germline V gene lookup returns CDR1 SGHTA and CDR2 FQGNSA. The CDR3 spells CASSLADLASDPPDTQYF.

The chain carries TRBV25-1 and TRBJ2-7; the TRBD1 assignment by TCRdb is unverifiable without DNA. The CDR3 contains 12 residues. CDR1 is MGHDK and CDR2 is SYGVNS in the germline V gene. CDR3 in amino acids: CASGPGAGEQYF.

The chain couples TRBV20-1 to TRBJ1-1. CDR1 and CDR2 from the germline V gene are DFQATT and SNEGSKA (reference sequence). CDR3 length: 13 residues. CDR3 sequence: CSASGRENTEAFF.

The chain is built from TRBV20-1 and TRBJ1-1. Germline V CDR1 and CDR2: DFQATT, SNEGSKA (reference sequence). The CDR3 contains 14 residues. The CDR3 sequence: CSATPPDRNTEAFF.

V is TRBV20-1 and J is TRBJ2-4. The CDR3 contains 12 residues. Germline loops: CDR1 DFQATT, CDR2 SNEGSKA (reference sequence). CDR3 amino acids: CSARERSSIQYF.

J is TRBJ1-1 and V is TRBV12-3 or TRBV12-4. The CDR3 is 13 residues long. The CDR3: CASSLERSEEAFF.

The chain joins TRBV3-1 to TRBJ1-1. The germline V gene encodes CDR1 LGHDT and CDR2 YNNKEL (reference sequence). The CDR3 consists of 12 residues. CDR3 loop: CASSQRGYGAFF.

The rearrangement links TRBV12-3 or TRBV12-4 to TRBJ2-4; the TCRdb call, TRBD2, lacks DNA for checking. The CDR3 totals 17 residues. The chain's CDR3 is CASEFRGVAISKNIQYF.